This TCR beta chain was sequenced in a study of T cells in Graves' hyperthyroidism and ophthalmopathy. The CDR3 loop spans 13 amino acids. The germline gives CDR1 SGHDT, CDR2 YYEEEE. V was clipped by 4 bases and J by 4 bases; unmatched bases: 1. In patients aged 18 to 65, hyperthyroidism was newly diagnosed, with duration under 2 months. This clonotype has just a few counts. The antigen is not known. The study's findings and limits: Ophthalmopathy, which appeared later, was predicted by the model a median around 6.5 months before onset.

Amplification of TCR beta CDR3 regions used RNA as the template. First-round RT-PCR targeting the TCR CDR3 was performed with the HTBI primer set. A single record per CDR3 protein comes from TCRdb applying MiXCR to the multiplex PCR reads. Here the sample spans about 92,000 distinct CDR3 sequences, approximately 56% being singletons. Sequences were obtained from blood. This TCR came from a woman aged 40-49 years with Graves' hyperthyroidism. The chain combines TRBV5-6 with TRBJ1-5; TRBD1 matches at 8 bases. CDR3: CASSRDRNQPQHF. CDR3 nucleotide sequence: TGTGCCAGCAGCCGGGACAGGAATCAGCCCCAGCATTTT.